This T cell receptor (beta chain) was recorded in a study of cytomegalovirus exposure and HLA in healthy donors. Overall study results and limits: A prior analysis recorded that most TCR beta V segments were productive about 87% or about 30% of the time. Most TCR sequences were rare, but some public TCRs occurred in many donors.

With 60 Vbeta and 13 Jbeta primers, the PCR was carried out. The table came from immunoSEQ multiplex PCR; TCRdb's copy has only in-frame clones and leaves some out. The table shows 100,000 to 150,000 clones, with over 60% occurring only once. Donors sampled were nominally healthy, though unrecorded immune exposures were likely. The V gene's germline CDR1 is LNHDA and CDR2 SQIVND (reference sequence). The CDR3 length is 15 residues. The trim removed 1 base at V and 13 bases at J, leaving 10 bases unmatched. For this clone: What it recognizes is unknown.

This chain connects TRBV19 to TRBJ1-4; 9 positions agree with TRBD1. Material: PBMCs. This receptor was identified in a woman aged 40 to 50 in good health and CMV-seropositive. The CDR3 DNA reads as TGTGCCAGTAGTATAGTAGGGACAGGGATTCGTGGACTGTTTTTT. The encoded protein is CASSIVGTGIRGLFF.